This record covers a single T cell receptor beta chain. V shed 7 bases and J shed 1 base, with 17 bases lying between them. This CDR3 contains 15 residues. Germline V lookup: CDR1 MDHEN, CDR2 SYDVKM. The data are from a study of shared T cell receptors in the human thymus. Only in-frame clones appear in the TCRdb table, and some are missing; sequencing was by immunoSEQ multiplex PCR. The repertoire includes over 650,000 clones, around 87% of them detected once, and 0.0094% sits in the top ten. The data also belong to a second study, concerning human thymus T cells. Per that study: Having surgery to correct congenital heart defects, healthy Finnish infants acted as the donors. Biased V and J segment usage appeared in thymus and peripheral blood.

The rearrangement links TRBV28 to TRBJ2-7, with D possibly matching TRBD2 (6 bases). The clonotype comes from a boy under three years old with a congenital heart defect. Material: thymocytes. The chain's CDR3 is CASNLRVRGSYEQYF. The CDR3 DNA sequence: TGTGCCAGCAACCTCCGCGTCCGGGGGTCCTACGAGCAGTACTTC.